This T cell receptor (beta chain) was sequenced in a study of T cells after yellow fever vaccination. TCRdb reanalysed the 5' RACE reads using MiXCR and keeps one entry per CDR3 protein. The sample lists 100,000 or so distinct CDR3 sequences, 7.5% to 10% seen once, with approximately 17% in the top ten. The germline V gene encodes CDR1 SGHVS and CDR2 FQNEAQ. This CDR3 contains 14 residues. Trimming stripped 5 bases from V and 1 base from J, with 10 bases between. Sample: CD8+ T cells not binding an NS4B(214-222) dextramer, sorted from PBMCs, taken less than 18 days after the first yellow fever vaccination. The V gene is TRBV7-8, the J gene TRBJ2-3; D is uncertain. The clonotype originates from a man aged 18 to 29 who received the YFV17D yellow fever vaccine. DNA for the CDR3: TGTGCCAGCAGCGGAGTCGGCGGCACAGATACGCAGTATTTT. Protein: CASSGVGGTDTQYF. Based on the CDR3 plus reference TRBV7-8 and TRBJ2-3, the full variable domain is GAGVSQSPRYKVAKRGQDVALRCDPISGHVSLFWYQQALGQGPEFLTYFQNEAQLDKSGLPSDRFFAERPEGSVSTLKIQRTQQEDSAVYLCASSGVGGTDTQYFGPGTRLTVL.